Presented here are 28 T cell receptor beta chains from one specimen sequenced in a study of identical twins. Using its own MiXCR run on the 5' RACE reads, TCRdb lists one record per CDR3 protein. The data contain under 300,000 distinct CDR3 sequences, about 14% of them singletons. The sample consisted of memory (CD45RO+) T cells sorted from blood. Every receptor here comes from a woman in her late teens or twenties in good health.

This clonotype appeared a few times. The chain is built from TRBV7-2 and TRBJ2-1; either TRBD1 or TRBD2 may fit D (6 bases each). There are 12 residues in the CDR3. Germline CDR1 reads SGHTA; CDR2 reads FQGNSA. V was shortened by 5 bases and J by 16 bases, with 18 bases between the two germline ends. CDR3 coding DNA: TGTGCCAGCAGCCCAAGGGGGGCAAGGTATTTCTTC. As protein: CASSPRGARYFF.

The V gene is TRBV11-2, the J gene TRBJ2-7; no reliable D call. Per the germline V gene, CDR1 is SGHAT and CDR2 is FQNNGV. The V end lost 4 bases, the J end lost 5 bases, and 9 bases lay between the germline ends. The CDR3 consists of 12 residues. This CDR3 reads CASSSSWDEQYF. CDR3 bases: TGTGCCAGCAGCTCCAGTTGGGACGAGCAGTACTTC.

This clonotype was picked up a small number of times. This sequence joins TRBV6-1 and TRBJ2-7; weak D call: TRBD1 (6 bases). The CDR3 has 17 amino acids. Trimming removed 7 bases from V and 4 bases from J, with 26 bases in between. Germline-derived CDR1 and CDR2 are MNHNS and SASEGT. CDR3: CASNTSSGRDNRYEQYF. The DNA for the CDR3 is TGTGCCAGCAATACATCCAGTGGTCGGGACAACCGATACGAGCAGTACTTC.

This clonotype was seen repeatedly, ten times or more. The chain links TRBV27 to TRBJ2-6; 9 bases align to TRBD1. CDR1 is MNHEY and CDR2 is SMNVEV in the germline V gene (reference sequence). The CDR3 totals 18 residues. V shed 4 bases and J 0 bases; nucleotides not matched to a gene: 7. Here the CDR3 DNA reads TGTGCCAGCAGTTCCCGGGACAGGGTTCGCTCTGGGGCCAACGTCCTGACTTTC. It is translated as CASSSRDRVRSGANVLTF.

This clonotype was counted between two and nine times. This chain connects TRBV20-1 to TRBJ2-3; TRBD2 aligns across 10 bases. Looked up from germline, CDR1 is DFQATT and CDR2 is SNEGSKA (reference sequence). V lost 6 bases and J lost 1; bases outside the gene matches: 1. This CDR3 region has 13 residues. The CDR3 sequence is CSAGTSGTDTQYF. CDR3 nucleotides: TGCAGTGCGGGGACTAGCGGCACAGATACGCAGTATTTT.

This rearrangement joins TRBV12-3 or TRBV12-4 to TRBJ1-4, with 7 nucleotides matching TRBD1. This CDR3 spans 12 amino acids. Losses at the gene ends were 6 bases for V and 11 bases for J; bases not matched to a gene: 6. CDR3 loop: CASRPGGGKLFF. CDR3 DNA: TGTGCCAGCAGGCCAGGGGGAGGGAAACTGTTTTTT.

The chain joins TRBV6-2 or TRBV6-3 to TRBJ2-1; TRBD1 is a possible D gene (6 bases). Germline CDR1 reads MNHEY; CDR2 reads SVGEGT. The CDR3 runs to 14 residues. Trimming pared 6 bases from V and 0 bases from J, leaving 9 bases between. CDR3 coding DNA: TGTGCCAGCAGGAGGGGGAGCTCCTACAATGAGCAGTTCTTC. Its protein is CASRRGSSYNEQFF.

There are a few counts of this clonotype. The V and J genes are TRBV20-1 and TRBJ1-2, with 11 bases fitting TRBD1. Germline trimming cut 4 bases from V and 8 bases from J; bases unmatched to any gene: 6. The length of the CDR3 is 13 residues. Germline V gene data show CDR1 as DFQATT and CDR2 as SNEGSKA (reference sequence). The CDR3 sequence is CSAMDRGRDGYTF. As DNA, the CDR3 is TGCAGTGCTATGGACAGGGGGCGGGACGGCTACACCTTC.

The CDR3 DNA is TGTGCCAGCAGCTTGGGCAGCGGAGCTAGGGTTTTCGGGGAGCTGTTTTTT. Translating gives CASSLGSGARVFGELFF. V is TRBV7-2 and J is TRBJ2-2; tentatively, D is TRBD2 (5 bases). Germline loops: CDR1 SGHTA, CDR2 FQGNSA. The CDR3 sequence is 17 residues long. Deletions cut 3 bases from V and 7 bases from J, with 21 bases between. The full variable domain, rest sourced from reference TRBV7-2 and TRBJ2-2, is GAGVSQSPSNKVTEKGKDVELRCDPISGHTALYWYRQSLGQGLEFLIYFQGNSAPDKSGLPSDRFSAERTGGSVSTLTIQRTQQEDSAVYLCASSLGSGARVFGELFFGEGSRLTVL.

Only a few counts were recorded for this clonotype. The CDR3 reads CSARGPGGIIDTQYF. As DNA, the CDR3 is TGCAGTGCTAGGGGGCCGGGGGGTATTATAGATACGCAGTATTTT. This chain uses TRBV20-1 with TRBJ2-3, with 7 nucleotides matching TRBD2. Per the germline V gene, CDR1 is DFQATT and CDR2 is SNEGSKA (reference sequence). V shed 3 bases, J shed 5 bases, and the junction held 11 bases outside the gene matches. The CDR3 loop spans 15 amino acids.

The chain combines TRBV21-1 with TRBJ2-7; whether TRBD2, the table's D call, matches the DNA was not checked. TRBV21-1 is termed a pseudogene. CDR3 size: 19 residues. CDR3 region: CASSKDPPLAAGAPHEQYF. In DNA form, the CDR3 reads TGTGCCAGCAGCAAAGATCCTCCTTTGGCAGCGGGAGCCCCCCACGAGCAGTACTTC.

In this sample, this clonotype turned up many times. V usage is TRBV6-5 and J usage is TRBJ2-7; TRBD1 matches 11 bases. Germline values: CDR1 MNHEY, CDR2 SVGAGI. The length of the CDR3 is 15 residues. Germline trimming cut 4 bases from V and 3 bases from J; bases unmatched to any gene: 5. As DNA, the CDR3 is TGTGCCAGCAGTTTAGCCGGGACAGGGGGCTACGAGCAGTACTTC. It codes for CASSLAGTGGYEQYF.

This clonotype has just a few counts. The rearrangement links TRBV29-1 to TRBJ2-1; the D gene is possibly TRBD2 (6 bases). V was trimmed by 6 bases and J by 5 bases, leaving 8 bases between them. Per germline, CDR1 SQVTM and CDR2 ANQGSEA. The CDR3 contains 11 residues. CDR3 sequence: CSVVADNEQFF. DNA of the CDR3: TGCAGCGTGGTAGCGGACAATGAGCAGTTCTTC.

Note on this clonotype: A much larger clone differs by one base, so this may be a read error. The chain has TRBV9 and TRBJ2-7; D possibly corresponds to TRBD1 (5 bases). The better agreement between TRBJ2-1 and the DNA end casts doubt on the J call. CDR3 size: 13 residues. Germline CDR1 and CDR2: SGDLS and YYNGEE. The CDR3 DNA follows: TGTGCCAGCAGCGTAGAACAGGCCGGCGAGCAGTTCTTC. Translating gives CASSVEQAGEQFF.

The J gene is TRBJ1-2, the V gene TRBV12-3 or TRBV12-4, with D uncertain. The CDR3 covers 11 residues. Trimming took 3 bases from V and 3 from J, leaving 2 bases between them. This CDR3 is CASSFHYGYTF. The CDR3 bases are TGTGCCAGCAGTTTTCACTATGGCTACACCTTC.

The chain uses TRBV12-3 or TRBV12-4 and TRBJ2-1; D is possibly TRBD2 (5 bases). The CDR3 runs to 14 residues. Trimming pared 6 bases from V and 3 bases from J, leaving 12 bases between. This CDR3 reads CASRPGTDYNEQFF. In DNA form, the CDR3 reads TGTGCCAGCAGGCCGGGAACCGACTACAATGAGCAGTTCTTC.

The chain is built from TRBV7-2 and TRBJ2-7, with 10 bases lining up with TRBD2. The CDR3 has 16 amino acids. V was clipped by 3 bases and J by 5 bases; unmatched bases: 10. From germline, CDR1 is SGHTA and CDR2 FQGNSA. DNA for the CDR3: TGTGCCAGCAGCTTCAGCGGGAGGGCCAGTCGACACGAGCAGTACTTC. Amino acids: CASSFSGRASRHEQYF.

This clonotype has more than one count but fewer than ten. The V gene is TRBV20-1, the J gene TRBJ2-3; TRBD2 aligns across 7 bases. Germline V gives CDR1 DFQATT, CDR2 SNEGSKA (reference sequence). CDR3 size: 15 residues. J was trimmed by 2 bases and V by 6 bases; bases with no gene match: 11. The CDR3 loop reads CSANDPSGFTDTQYF. CDR3 DNA: TGCAGTGCAAATGATCCTAGCGGATTCACAGATACGCAGTATTTT.

This clonotype appeared a few times. The chain carries TRBV3-1 and TRBJ1-2; D not resolved. V lost 4 bases and J lost 2, with 11 bases in between. The CDR3 totals 14 residues. Germline V gene sequence: CDR1 LGHDT, CDR2 YNNKEL (reference sequence). The CDR3 loop is CASSLSDGNYGYTF. CDR3 bases: TGTGCCAGCAGCCTCTCAGACGGAAACTATGGCTACACCTTC.

This clonotype was seen only a few times. The chain is built from TRBV6-1 and TRBJ2-7; TRBD2 matches at 7 bases. Germline CDR1 reads MNHNS; CDR2 reads SASEGT. The CDR3 is made up of 15 amino acids. The junction had 7 bases not matched to a gene; V was cut back by 5 bases and J by 0 bases. For the CDR3, the DNA is TGTGCCAGCAGTCTGGGAGGGGAGAACTCCTACGAGCAGTACTTC. Protein: CASSLGGENSYEQYF.

V usage is TRBV20-1 and J usage is TRBJ2-1, with D perhaps TRBD2 (5 bases). The ends were cut back, 5 bases at V and 5 bases at J, with 13 bases in the middle. Germline-derived CDR1 and CDR2 are DFQATT and SNEGSKA (reference sequence). CDR3 length: 13 amino acids. Written as DNA, the CDR3 is TGCAGTGCTCAAACCGGGAATAACAATGAGCAGTTCTTC. Translation: CSAQTGNNNEQFF.

This clonotype has more than one count but fewer than ten. This rearrangement joins TRBV3-1 to TRBJ1-2, with 7 nucleotides matching TRBD1. Germline V gene data show CDR1 as LGHDT and CDR2 as YNNKEL (reference sequence). There are 15 residues in the CDR3. The ends lost 4 bases at V and 7 bases at J; junction bases unmatched: 12. In nucleotides, the CDR3 is TGTGCCAGCAGCCCTGGATCAGGGGGAAATTCTGGCTACACCTTC. Protein product: CASSPGSGGNSGYTF.

The chain recombines TRBV12-3 or TRBV12-4 with TRBJ1-1; D unresolved. Trimming took off 1 base at V and 3 bases at J, with 12 bases between the two ends. The CDR3 runs 15 residues. The CDR3 loop reads CASSLGRMTYTEAFF. The CDR3 DNA sequence: TGTGCCAGCAGTTTAGGTCGGATGACCTACACTGAAGCTTTCTTT.

A few counts support this clonotype. The V and J genes are TRBV10-2 and TRBJ1-4, with TRBD1 identical over 9 bases. V shed 6 bases and J 10 bases; nucleotides not matched to a gene: 9. From germline, CDR1 is WSHSY and CDR2 SAAADI. The CDR3 contains 14 residues. The CDR3 protein is CASRSPGQGLKLFF. In DNA form, the CDR3 reads TGCGCCAGCAGAAGTCCGGGACAGGGCCTAAAACTGTTTTTT.

The table lists this clonotype with many counts. The V call is TRBV11-2, the J call TRBJ2-3; D ambiguous. With 5 bases removed from V and 0 bases from J, the gap between germline ends came to 15 bases. The CDR3 length is 16 residues. CDR1 is SGHAT, CDR2 FQNNGV, per germline. CDR3 nucleotide sequence: TGTGCCAGCAGCCTCCGACTGAAAGCTAGCACAGATACGCAGTATTTT. This gives the protein CASSLRLKASTDTQYF.

The sample holds a few counts of this clonotype. The chain employs TRBV7-6 and TRBJ2-1; 8 bases agree with TRBD1. Losses at the gene ends were 5 bases for V and 1 base for J; bases not matched to a gene: 7. In germline, CDR1 is SGHVS, CDR2 FNYEAQ. The CDR3 has 16 residues. CDR3 sequence: CASSTTRQGSYNEQFF. The CDR3 DNA follows: TGTGCCAGCAGCACGACCCGACAGGGGTCCTACAATGAGCAGTTCTTC.

DNA for the CDR3: TGCAGCGTCCAGACAGGGGGCACGGTGGATGGCTACACCTTC. Encoded protein: CSVQTGGTVDGYTF. The gene calls are TRBV29-1 and TRBJ1-2; 10 bases match TRBD1. J lost 6 bases, V lost 6 bases, and 10 bases had no gene match. The CDR3 loop spans 14 amino acids. Germline V gene lookup returns CDR1 SQVTM and CDR2 ANQGSEA.

The rearrangement joins TRBV7-2 to TRBJ2-7; 9 bases match TRBD1. The trim removed 3 bases at V and 2 bases at J, leaving 8 bases unmatched. CDR1 is SGHTA and CDR2 is FQGNSA in the germline V gene. The CDR3 loop spans 16 amino acids. CDR3 nucleotide sequence: TGTGCCAGCAGCTTCCTACCGGGACAGGGAGCCTACGAGCAGTACTTC. It yields the protein CASSFLPGQGAYEQYF.